This TCR beta chain was found in a study of cytomegalovirus exposure and HLA in healthy donors. General study findings and limits: Reports indicated that the classifier achieved high specificity and sensitivity in diagnosing cytomegalovirus status. A later analysis showed TCR association rates differing by HLA locus, peaking at DRB1 and lowest at HLA-C.

Use of 60 Vbeta and 13 Jbeta primers characterized the PCR. The data were produced by immunoSEQ multiplex PCR, yet TCRdb's version contains in-frame clones alone and is incomplete. In the table there are hundreds of thousands of clones, 82% of which are singletons. The germline V gene encodes CDR1 SGDLS and CDR2 YYNGEE. V dropped 0 bases and J dropped 3; count of bases not matched to a gene: 10. CDR3 size: 18 residues. In the case of this clone: Its specificity is not known.

Sequenced input: PBMCs. This TCR derives from a woman aged 40 to 55 in good health and CMV-seronegative. The rearrangement joins TRBV9 to TRBJ2-1; 9 bases agree with TRBD2. CDR3 sequence reads: CASSVGRGGTKLYNEQFF. The CDR3 coding sequence is TGTGCCAGCAGCGTAGGGCGGGGGGGGACCAAACTCTACAATGAGCAGTTCTTC.